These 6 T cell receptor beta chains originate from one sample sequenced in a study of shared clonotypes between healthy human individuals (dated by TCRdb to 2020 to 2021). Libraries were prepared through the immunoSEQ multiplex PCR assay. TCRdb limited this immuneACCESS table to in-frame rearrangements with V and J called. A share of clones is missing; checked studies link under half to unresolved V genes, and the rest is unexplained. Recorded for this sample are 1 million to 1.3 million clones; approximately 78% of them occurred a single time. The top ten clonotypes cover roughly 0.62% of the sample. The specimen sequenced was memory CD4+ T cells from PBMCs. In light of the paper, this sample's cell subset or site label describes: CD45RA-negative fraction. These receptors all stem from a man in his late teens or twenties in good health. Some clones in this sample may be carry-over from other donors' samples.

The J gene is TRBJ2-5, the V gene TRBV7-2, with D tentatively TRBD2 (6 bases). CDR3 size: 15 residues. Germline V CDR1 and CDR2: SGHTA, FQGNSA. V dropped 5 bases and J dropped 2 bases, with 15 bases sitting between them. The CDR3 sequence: CASSLNAGYQETQYF. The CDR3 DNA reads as TGTGCCAGCAGCCTGAATGCGGGGTATCAAGAGACCCAGTACTTC.

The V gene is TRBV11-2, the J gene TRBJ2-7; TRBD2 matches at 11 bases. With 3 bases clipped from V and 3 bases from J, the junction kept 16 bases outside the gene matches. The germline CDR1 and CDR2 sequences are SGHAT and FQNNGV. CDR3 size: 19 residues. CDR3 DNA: TGTGCCAGCAGCTTGAATTCCCTAGCGGGAGGTCCGTCGAACTACGAGCAGTACTTC. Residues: CASSLNSLAGGPSNYEQYF.

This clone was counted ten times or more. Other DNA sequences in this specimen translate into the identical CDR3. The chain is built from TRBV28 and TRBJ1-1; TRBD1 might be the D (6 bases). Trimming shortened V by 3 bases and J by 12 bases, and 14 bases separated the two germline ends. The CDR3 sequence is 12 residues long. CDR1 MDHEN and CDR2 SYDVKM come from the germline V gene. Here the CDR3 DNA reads TGTGCCAGCAGTTTCAGTGGGACAACTTCTTTCTTT. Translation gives CASSFSGTTSFF.

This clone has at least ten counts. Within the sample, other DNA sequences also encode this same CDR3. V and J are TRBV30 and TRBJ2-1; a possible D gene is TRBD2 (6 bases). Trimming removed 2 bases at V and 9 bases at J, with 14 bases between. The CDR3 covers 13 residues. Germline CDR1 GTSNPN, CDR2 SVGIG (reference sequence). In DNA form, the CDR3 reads TGTGCCTGGAGTACTTGGAGCGGGCTTGAGCAGTTCTTC. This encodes CAWSTWSGLEQFF.

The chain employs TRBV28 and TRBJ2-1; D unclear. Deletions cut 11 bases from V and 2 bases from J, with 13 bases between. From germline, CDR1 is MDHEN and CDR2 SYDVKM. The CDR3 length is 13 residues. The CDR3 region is CAAMNRPYNEQFF. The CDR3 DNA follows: TGTGCCGCCATGAACCGCCCCTACAATGAGCAGTTCTTC.

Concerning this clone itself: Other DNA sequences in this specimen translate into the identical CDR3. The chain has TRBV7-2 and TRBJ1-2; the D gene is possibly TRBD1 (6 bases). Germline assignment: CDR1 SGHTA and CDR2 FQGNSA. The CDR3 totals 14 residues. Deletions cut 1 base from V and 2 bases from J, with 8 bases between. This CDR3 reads CASSLVQGNYGYTF. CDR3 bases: TGTGCCAGCAGCTTAGTTCAGGGGAACTATGGCTACACCTTC. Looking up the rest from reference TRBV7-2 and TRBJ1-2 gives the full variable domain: GAGVSQSPSNKVTEKGKDVELRCDPISGHTALYWYRQSLGQGLEFLIYFQGNSAPDKSGLPSDRFSAERTGGSVSTLTIQRTQQEDSAVYLCASSLVQGNYGYTFGSGTRLTVV.